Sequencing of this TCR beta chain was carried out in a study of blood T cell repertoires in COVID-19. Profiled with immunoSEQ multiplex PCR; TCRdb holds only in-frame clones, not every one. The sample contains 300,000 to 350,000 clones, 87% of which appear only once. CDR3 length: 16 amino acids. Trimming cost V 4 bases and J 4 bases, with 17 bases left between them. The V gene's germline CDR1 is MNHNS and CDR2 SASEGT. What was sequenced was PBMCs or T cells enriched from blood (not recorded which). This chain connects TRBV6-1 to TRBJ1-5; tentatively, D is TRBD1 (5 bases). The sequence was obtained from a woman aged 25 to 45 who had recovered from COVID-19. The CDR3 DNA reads TGTGCCAGCAGTGCGAGGCTGGTAGGGGCGAATCAGCCCCAGCATTTT. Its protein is CASSARLVGANQPQHF.